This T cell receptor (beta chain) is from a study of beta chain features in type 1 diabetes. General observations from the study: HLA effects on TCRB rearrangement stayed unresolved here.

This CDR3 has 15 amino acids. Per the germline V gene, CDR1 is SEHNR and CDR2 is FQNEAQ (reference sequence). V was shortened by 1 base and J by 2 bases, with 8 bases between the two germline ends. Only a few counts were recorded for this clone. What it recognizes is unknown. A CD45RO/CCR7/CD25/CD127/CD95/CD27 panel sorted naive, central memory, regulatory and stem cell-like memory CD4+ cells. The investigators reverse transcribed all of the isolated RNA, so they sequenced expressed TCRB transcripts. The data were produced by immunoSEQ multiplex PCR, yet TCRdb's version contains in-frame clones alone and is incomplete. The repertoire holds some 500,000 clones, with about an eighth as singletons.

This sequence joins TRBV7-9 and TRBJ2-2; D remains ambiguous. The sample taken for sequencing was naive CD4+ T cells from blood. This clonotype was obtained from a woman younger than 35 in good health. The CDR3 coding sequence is TGTGCCAGCAGCTTAGTCAGAGAAAACACCGGGGAGCTGTTTTTT. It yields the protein CASSLVRENTGELFF.